This paragraph reports one T cell receptor beta chain. The antigen is not known. Researchers used 5'RACE with constant-segment primers to make TCR alpha and TCR beta cDNA libraries that carry sample barcodes and UMIs. TCRdb used MiXCR to reprocess the 5' RACE reads, holding one entry per CDR3 protein. The profile covers a few hundred thousand distinct CDR3 sequences, with approximately 24% appearing a single time and around 8.7% taken by the ten largest. The CDR3 is made up of 18 amino acids. The V and J ends lost 1 base and 7 bases, in that order; junction bases with no gene match: 13. The data stem from a study of T-cell memory formation after mild COVID-19. Study at large: Most TCR clusters belonged to a single donor.

Broader study findings: Among CD4+ contracting clones, most were CM and EM, and CD8+ ones EMRA.

The V call is TRBV12-3 or TRBV12-4, the J call TRBJ2-2; TRBD2 aligns across 9 bases. The sequence was obtained from an adult woman who had mild COVID-19 (a few samples of this study predate the infection). Cell type and time point are not known. Source material: PBMCs or a T cell subset sorted from them (not recorded which). The CDR3 region is CASSLDTWSGRFGGELFF. In DNA form, the CDR3 reads TGTGCCAGCAGTTTAGACACTTGGAGCGGGAGGTTCGGCGGGGAGCTGTTTTTT.